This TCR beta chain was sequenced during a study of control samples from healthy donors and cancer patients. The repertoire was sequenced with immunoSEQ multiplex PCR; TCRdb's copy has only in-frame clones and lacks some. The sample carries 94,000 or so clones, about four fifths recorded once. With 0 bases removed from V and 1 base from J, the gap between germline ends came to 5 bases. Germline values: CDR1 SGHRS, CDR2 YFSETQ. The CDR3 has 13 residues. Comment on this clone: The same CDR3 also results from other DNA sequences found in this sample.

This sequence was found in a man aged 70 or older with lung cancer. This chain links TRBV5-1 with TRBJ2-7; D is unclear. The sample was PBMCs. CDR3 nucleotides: TGCGCCAGCAGCTTGGCCGGGTCCTACGAGCAGTACTTC. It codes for CASSLAGSYEQYF.